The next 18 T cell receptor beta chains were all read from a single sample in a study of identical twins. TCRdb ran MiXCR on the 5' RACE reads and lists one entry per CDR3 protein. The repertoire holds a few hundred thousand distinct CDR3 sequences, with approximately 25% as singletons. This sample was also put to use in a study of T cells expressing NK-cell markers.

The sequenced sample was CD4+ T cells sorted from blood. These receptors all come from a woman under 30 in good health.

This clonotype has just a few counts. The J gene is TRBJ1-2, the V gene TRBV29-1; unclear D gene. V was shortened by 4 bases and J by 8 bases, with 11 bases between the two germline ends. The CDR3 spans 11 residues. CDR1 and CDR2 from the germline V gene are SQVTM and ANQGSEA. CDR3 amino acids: CSVGGQKGYTF. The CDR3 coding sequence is TGCAGCGTTGGAGGCCAGAAGGGCTACACCTTC.

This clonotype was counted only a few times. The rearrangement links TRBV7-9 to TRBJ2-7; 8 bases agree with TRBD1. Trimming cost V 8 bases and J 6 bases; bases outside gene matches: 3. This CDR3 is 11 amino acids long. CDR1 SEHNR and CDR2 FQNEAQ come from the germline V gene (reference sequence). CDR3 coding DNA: TGTGCCAGCGACAGGGGCCGCGAGCAGTACTTC. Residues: CASDRGREQYF.

CDR3 in amino acids: CSARDPKRQGRYQETQYF. The CDR3 DNA reads as TGCAGTGCTAGAGATCCGAAACGACAGGGCCGGTACCAAGAGACCCAGTACTTC. This chain joins TRBV20-1 and TRBJ2-5, with 7 bases fitting TRBD1. This CDR3 contains 18 residues. V was clipped by 0 bases and J by 0 bases; unmatched bases: 13. Per germline, CDR1 DFQATT and CDR2 SNEGSKA (reference sequence).

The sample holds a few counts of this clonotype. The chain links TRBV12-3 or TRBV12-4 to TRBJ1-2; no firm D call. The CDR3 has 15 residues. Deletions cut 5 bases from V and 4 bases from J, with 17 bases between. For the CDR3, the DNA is TGTGCCAGCAGTCCTGGGCCCTTCGTTGGCTATGGCTACACCTTC. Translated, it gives CASSPGPFVGYGYTF.

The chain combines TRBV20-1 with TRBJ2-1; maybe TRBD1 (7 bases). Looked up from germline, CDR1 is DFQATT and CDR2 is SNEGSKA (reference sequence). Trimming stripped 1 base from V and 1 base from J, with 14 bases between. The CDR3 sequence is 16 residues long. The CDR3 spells CSARAATGRSYNEQFF. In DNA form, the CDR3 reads TGCAGTGCTAGAGCCGCGACAGGGAGGTCCTACAATGAGCAGTTCTTC.

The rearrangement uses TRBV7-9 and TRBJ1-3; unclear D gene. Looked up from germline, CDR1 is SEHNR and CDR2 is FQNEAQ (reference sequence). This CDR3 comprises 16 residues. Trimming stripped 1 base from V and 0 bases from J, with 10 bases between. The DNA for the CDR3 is TGTGCCAGCAGCTTAGAGGGCCGATTCTCTGGAAACACCATATATTTT. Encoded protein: CASSLEGRFSGNTIYF.

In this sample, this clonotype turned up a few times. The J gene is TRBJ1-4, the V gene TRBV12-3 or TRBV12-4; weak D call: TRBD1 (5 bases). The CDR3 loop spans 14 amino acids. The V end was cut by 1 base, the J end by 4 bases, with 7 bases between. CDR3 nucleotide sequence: TGTGCCAGCAGTTTAGGGGACCTTAATGAAAAACTGTTTTTT. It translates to CASSLGDLNEKLFF.

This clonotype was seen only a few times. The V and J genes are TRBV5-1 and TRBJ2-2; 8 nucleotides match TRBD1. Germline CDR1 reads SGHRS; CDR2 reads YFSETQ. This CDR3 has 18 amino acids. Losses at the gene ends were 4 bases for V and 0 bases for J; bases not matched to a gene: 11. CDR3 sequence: CASSPRQGRLANTGELFF. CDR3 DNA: TGCGCCAGCAGCCCCCGACAGGGGCGTTTAGCGAACACCGGGGAGCTGTTTTTT.

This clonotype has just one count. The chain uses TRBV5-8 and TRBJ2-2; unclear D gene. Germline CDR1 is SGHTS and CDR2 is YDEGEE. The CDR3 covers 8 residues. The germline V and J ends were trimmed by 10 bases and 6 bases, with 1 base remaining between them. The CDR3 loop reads CASGELFF. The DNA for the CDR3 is TGTGCCTCCGGGGAGCTGTTTTTT.

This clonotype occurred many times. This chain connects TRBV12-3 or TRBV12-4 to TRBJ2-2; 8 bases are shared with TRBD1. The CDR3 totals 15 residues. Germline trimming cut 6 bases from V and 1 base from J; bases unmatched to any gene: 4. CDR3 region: CASSRGQVNTGELFF. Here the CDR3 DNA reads TGTGCCAGCAGCCGGGGACAGGTGAACACCGGGGAGCTGTTTTTT.

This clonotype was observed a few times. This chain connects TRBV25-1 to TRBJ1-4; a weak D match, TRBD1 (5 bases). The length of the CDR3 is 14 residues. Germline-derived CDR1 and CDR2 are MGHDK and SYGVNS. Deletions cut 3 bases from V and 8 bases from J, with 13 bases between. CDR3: CASSDRVGSEKLFF. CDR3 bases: TGTGCCAGCAGTGACAGGGTGGGGTCGGAAAAACTGTTTTTT.

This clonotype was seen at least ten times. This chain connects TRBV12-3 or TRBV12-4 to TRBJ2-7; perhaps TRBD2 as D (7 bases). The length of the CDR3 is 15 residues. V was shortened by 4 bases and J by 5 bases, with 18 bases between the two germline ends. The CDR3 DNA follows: TGTGCCAGCAGTTCCGAGGGGGGGCCAAGCGACGAGCAGTACTTC. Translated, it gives CASSSEGGPSDEQYF.

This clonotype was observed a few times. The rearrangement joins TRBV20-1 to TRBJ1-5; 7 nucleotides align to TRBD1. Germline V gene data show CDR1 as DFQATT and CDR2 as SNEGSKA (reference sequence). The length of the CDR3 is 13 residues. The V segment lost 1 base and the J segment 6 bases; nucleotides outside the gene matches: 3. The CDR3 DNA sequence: TGCAGTGCTAGAGCCACAGGGGTTCAGCCCCAGCATTTT. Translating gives CSARATGVQPQHF.

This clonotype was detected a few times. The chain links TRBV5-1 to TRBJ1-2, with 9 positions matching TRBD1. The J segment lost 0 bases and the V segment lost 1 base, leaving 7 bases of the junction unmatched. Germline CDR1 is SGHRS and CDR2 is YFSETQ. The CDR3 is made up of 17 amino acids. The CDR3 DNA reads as TGCGCCAGCAGCTTGCTCGGACAGGGGACAGCTAACTATGGCTACACCTTC. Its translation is CASSLLGQGTANYGYTF.

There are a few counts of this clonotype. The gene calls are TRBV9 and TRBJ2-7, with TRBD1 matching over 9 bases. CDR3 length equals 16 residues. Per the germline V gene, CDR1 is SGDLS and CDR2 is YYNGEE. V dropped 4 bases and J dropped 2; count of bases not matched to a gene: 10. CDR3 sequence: CASSRGTGFEAYEQYF. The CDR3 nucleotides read TGTGCCAGCAGCCGAGGGACAGGGTTTGAAGCCTACGAGCAGTACTTC.

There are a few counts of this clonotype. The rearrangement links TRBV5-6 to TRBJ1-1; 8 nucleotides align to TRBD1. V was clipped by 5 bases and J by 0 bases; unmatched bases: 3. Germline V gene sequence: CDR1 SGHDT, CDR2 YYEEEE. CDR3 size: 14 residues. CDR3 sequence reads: CASSRDRMNTEAFF. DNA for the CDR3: TGTGCCAGCAGTCGGGACAGGATGAACACTGAAGCTTTCTTT. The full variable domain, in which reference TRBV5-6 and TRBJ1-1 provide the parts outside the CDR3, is DAGVTQSPTHLIKTRGQQVTLRCSPKSGHDTVSWYQQALGQGPQFIFQYYEEEERQRGNFPDRFSGHQFPNYSSELNVNALLLGDSALYLCASSRDRMNTEAFFGQGTRLTVV.

The CDR3 reads CASSPFGQGGGETQYF. CDR3 nucleotides: TGTGCCAGCAGCCCCTTCGGACAGGGCGGGGGTGAGACCCAGTACTTC. V is TRBV7-3 and J is TRBJ2-5; maybe TRBD1 (8 bases). The CDR3 has 16 residues. Germline lookup yields CDR1 SGHTA and CDR2 FQGTGA. V shed 5 bases and J shed 5 bases, with 21 bases lying between them.

CDR3 region: CASSYTGTGRREQYF. The DNA for the CDR3 is TGTGCCAGCAGCTATACGGGTACAGGTCGCCGCGAGCAGTACTTC. The chain joins TRBV7-9 to TRBJ2-7; D is perhaps TRBD1 (5 bases). The V and J ends lost 4 bases and 6 bases respectively, with 19 bases between them. The germline gives CDR1 SEHNR, CDR2 FQNEAQ (reference sequence). The CDR3 has 15 residues.